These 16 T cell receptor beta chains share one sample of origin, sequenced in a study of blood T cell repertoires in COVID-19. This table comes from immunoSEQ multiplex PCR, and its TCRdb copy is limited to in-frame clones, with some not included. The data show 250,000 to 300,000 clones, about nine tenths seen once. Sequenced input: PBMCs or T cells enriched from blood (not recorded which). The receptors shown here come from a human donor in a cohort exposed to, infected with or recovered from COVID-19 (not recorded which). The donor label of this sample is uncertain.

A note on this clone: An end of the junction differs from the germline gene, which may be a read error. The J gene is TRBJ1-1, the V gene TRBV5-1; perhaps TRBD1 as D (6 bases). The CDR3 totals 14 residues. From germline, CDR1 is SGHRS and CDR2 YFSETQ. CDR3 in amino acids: CASSGGHGDLSGIF. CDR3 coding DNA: TGCGCCAGCAGCGGGGGACACGGGGACCTCTCTGGGATCTTT.

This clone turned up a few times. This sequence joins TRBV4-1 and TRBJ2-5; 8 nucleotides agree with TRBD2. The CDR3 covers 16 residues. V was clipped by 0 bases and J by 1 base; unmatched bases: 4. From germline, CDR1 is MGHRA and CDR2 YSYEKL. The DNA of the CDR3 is TGCGCCAGCAGCCAAGAACCTACTAGCGGCCAAGAGACCCAGTACTTC. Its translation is CASSQEPTSGQETQYF.

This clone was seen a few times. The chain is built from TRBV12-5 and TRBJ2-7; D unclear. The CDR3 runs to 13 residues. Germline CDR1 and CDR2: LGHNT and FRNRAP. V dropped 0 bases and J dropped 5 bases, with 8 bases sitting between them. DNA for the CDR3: TGTGCTAGTGGTTTGGTACAACCAGACGAGCAGTACTTC. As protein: CASGLVQPDEQYF. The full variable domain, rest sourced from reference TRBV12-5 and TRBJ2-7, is DARVTQTPRHKVTEMGQEVTMRCQPILGHNTVFWYRQTMMQGLELLAYFRNRAPLDDSGMPKDRFSAEMPDATLATLKIQPSEPRDSAVYFCASGLVQPDEQYFGPGTRLTVT.

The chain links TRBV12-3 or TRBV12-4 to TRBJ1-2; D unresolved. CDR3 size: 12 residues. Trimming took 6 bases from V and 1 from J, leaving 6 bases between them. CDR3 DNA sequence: TGTGCCAGCAGGAGGGTTAACTATGGCTACACCTTC. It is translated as CASRRVNYGYTF.

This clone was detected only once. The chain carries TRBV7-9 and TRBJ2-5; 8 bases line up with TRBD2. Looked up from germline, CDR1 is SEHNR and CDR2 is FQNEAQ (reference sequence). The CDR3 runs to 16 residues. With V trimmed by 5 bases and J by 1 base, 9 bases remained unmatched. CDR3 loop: CASSPGVAGPQETQYF. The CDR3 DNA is TGTGCCAGCAGCCCCGGGGTAGCGGGGCCCCAAGAGACCCAGTACTTC.

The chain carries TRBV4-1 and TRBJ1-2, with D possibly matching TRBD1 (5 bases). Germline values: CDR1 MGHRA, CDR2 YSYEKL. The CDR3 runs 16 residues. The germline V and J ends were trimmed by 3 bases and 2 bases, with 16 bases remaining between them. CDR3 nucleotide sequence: TGCGCCAGCAGCCACCGAAGCAGGGCAACGAACTATGGCTACACCTTC. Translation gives CASSHRSRATNYGYTF.

The CDR3 loop reads CASSLPLGQRSYNEQFF. The DNA of the CDR3 is TGTGCCAGCAGCTTACCCCTAGGACAGCGCTCCTACAATGAGCAGTTCTTC. V is TRBV7-9 and J is TRBJ2-1; tentative D call: TRBD1 (6 bases). V was trimmed by 2 bases and J by 0 bases, leaving 14 bases between them. This CDR3 region has 17 residues. Germline assignment: CDR1 SEHNR and CDR2 FQNEAQ (reference sequence).

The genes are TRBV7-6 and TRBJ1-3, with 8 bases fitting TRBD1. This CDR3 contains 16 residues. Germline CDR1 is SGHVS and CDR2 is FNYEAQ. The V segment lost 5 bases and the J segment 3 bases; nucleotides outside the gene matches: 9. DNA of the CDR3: TGTGCCAGCAGCCCCCGCAGGGGGCTGGGTGGAAACACCATATATTTT. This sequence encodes CASSPRRGLGGNTIYF.

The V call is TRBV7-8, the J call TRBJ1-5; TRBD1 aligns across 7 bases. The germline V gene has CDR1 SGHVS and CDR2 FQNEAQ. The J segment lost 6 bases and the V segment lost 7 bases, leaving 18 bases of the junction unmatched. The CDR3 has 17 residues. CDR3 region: CASTLGAPGQSTQPQHF. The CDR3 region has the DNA TGTGCCAGCACCCTGGGTGCACCGGGACAGAGTACTCAGCCCCAGCATTTT.

The CDR3 is CASSTGTSGGETQYF. CDR3 in DNA: TGTGCCAGCTCAACCGGGACTAGCGGGGGAGAGACCCAGTACTTC. The J gene is TRBJ2-5, the V gene TRBV18; 14 bases agree with TRBD2. This CDR3 region has 15 residues. The V and J ends lost 5 bases and 4 bases, in that order; junction bases with no gene match: 3. Germline values: CDR1 KGHSH, CDR2 LQKENI.

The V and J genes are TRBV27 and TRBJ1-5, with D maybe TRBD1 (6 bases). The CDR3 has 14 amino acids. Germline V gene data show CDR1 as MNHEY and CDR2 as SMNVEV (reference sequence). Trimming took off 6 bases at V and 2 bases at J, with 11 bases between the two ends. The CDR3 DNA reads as TGTGCCAGCAGCTGGACAGCGGGCAATCAGCCCCAGCATTTT. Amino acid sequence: CASSWTAGNQPQHF.

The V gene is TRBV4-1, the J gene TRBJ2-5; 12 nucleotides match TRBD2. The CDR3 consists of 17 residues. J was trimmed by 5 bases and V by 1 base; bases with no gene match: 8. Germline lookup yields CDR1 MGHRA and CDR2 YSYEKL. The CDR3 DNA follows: TGCGCCAGCAGCCAAGCCTACGGACTAGCGGGGAAGGAGACCCAGTACTTC. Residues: CASSQAYGLAGKETQYF.

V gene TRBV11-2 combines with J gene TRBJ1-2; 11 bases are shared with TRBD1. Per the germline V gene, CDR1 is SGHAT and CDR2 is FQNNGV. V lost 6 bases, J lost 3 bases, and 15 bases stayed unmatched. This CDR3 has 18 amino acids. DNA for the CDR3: TGTGCCAGCAGAAGAGCCGGACAGGGGGCTCCGGGTGACTATGGCTACACCTTC. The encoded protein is CASRRAGQGAPGDYGYTF.

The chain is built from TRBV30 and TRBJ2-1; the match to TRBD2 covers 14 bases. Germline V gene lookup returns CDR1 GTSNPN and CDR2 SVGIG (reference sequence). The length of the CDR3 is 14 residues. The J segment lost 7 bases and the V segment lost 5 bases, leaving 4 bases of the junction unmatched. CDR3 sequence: CAWGLAGGINEQFF. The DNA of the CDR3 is TGTGCCTGGGGACTAGCGGGGGGAATAAATGAGCAGTTCTTC.

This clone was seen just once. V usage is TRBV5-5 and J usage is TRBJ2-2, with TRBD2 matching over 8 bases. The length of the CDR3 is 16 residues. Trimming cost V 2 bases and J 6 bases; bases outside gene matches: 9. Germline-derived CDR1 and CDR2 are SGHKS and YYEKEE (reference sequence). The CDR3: CASSLIKSGGAGELFF. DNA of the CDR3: TGTGCCAGCAGCTTAATTAAGAGCGGGGGTGCCGGGGAGCTGTTTTTT.

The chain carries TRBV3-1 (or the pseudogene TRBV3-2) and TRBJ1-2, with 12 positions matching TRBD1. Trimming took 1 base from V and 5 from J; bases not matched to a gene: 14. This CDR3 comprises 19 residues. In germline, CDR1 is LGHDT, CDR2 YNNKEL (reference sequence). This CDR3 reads CASSQGGDRGLCWVYGYTF. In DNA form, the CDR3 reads TGTGCCAGCAGCCAAGGCGGGGACAGGGGGCTATGTTGGGTTTATGGCTACACCTTC.